What follows is one TCR beta chain and its context. The sample belongs to a study of blood T cells in healthy people across ages. A sample-barcoded 5' primer and a J-beta primer mix were used in a second PCR of roughly 6 to 11 cycles. TCRdb re-derived calls from the 5' RACE reads in MiXCR, one entry per CDR3 protein. The sample lists about 630,000 distinct CDR3 sequences; approximately 21% were seen once. V was pared by 6 bases and J by 2 bases, with 5 bases of the junction left unmatched. The CDR3 length is 14 residues. What was sequenced was blood. This TCR was sampled from a man aged 70-80 years in good health. The V gene is TRBV12-3 or TRBV12-4, the J gene TRBJ2-7, with 9 bases aligning to TRBD1. The CDR3: CASSGTGSTYEQYF. DNA of the CDR3: TGTGCCAGCAGCGGGACAGGGTCTACCTACGAGCAGTACTTC.